This T cell receptor beta chain was identified in a study of cytomegalovirus exposure and HLA in healthy donors. The study, taken as a whole, reports: What TCR beta sequences reportedly achieved was accurate prediction of HLA-A and HLA-B alleles in most subjects. The authors excluded some V segments, including TRBV6-2 and TRBV6-3, as indistinguishable. Most of the TCR beta V segments (in an earlier analysis) were productive either about 87% or about 30% of the time.

Germline lookup yields CDR1 LGHNA and CDR2 YSLEER. V dropped 1 base and J dropped 3 bases, with 6 bases sitting between them. The CDR3 runs to 13 residues. To note about this clone: The antigen remains undetermined.

PCR employed 60 Vbeta and 13 Jbeta primers. TCRdb's copy holds only in-frame clones and misses some; the assay was immunoSEQ multiplex PCR. The table for this sample gives 150,000 or so clones. This clonotype originated in a man aged 18 to 29 in good health and CMV-seronegative. The specimen sequenced was PBMCs. The J gene is TRBJ1-1, the V gene TRBV4-3; a possible D gene is TRBD1 (5 bases). Here the CDR3 reads CASSQARDTEAFF. The CDR3 nucleotides read TGCGCCAGCAGCCAAGCCAGGGACACTGAAGCTTTCTTT.